A single sample is the source of the 21 T cell receptor beta chains below, sequenced in a study of spatial heterogeneity in lung cancer. Time point denoted: sample taken at primary tumor resection. TCRdb recomputed calls from the 5' RACE reads with MiXCR, one row per CDR3 protein. The table has about 10,000 distinct CDR3 sequences, about 4% seen once; the top ten hold around half. Material: PBMCs, obtained at surgery. Receptor source: a female donor with early-stage non-small cell lung cancer.

For this clonotype: A clone one base away is much larger, so this may be a read error. V is TRBV2 and J is TRBJ2-3; 9 bases are a match to TRBD1. The V segment lost 3 bases and the J segment 3 bases; nucleotides outside the gene matches: 4. This CDR3 contains 15 residues. From germline, CDR1 is SNHLY and CDR2 FYNNEI. The CDR3 sequence: CASSEDRGATDTQYF. Here the CDR3 DNA reads TGTGCCAGCAGTGAGGACAGGGGTGCTACAGATACGCAGTATTTT.

This clonotype was detected many times. The V and J genes are TRBV20-1 and TRBJ1-6; the D is unclear. This CDR3 comprises 13 residues. With 4 bases removed from V and 7 bases from J, the gap between germline ends came to 11 bases. Germline V lookup: CDR1 DFQATT, CDR2 SNEGSKA (reference sequence). CDR3 sequence reads: CSAITTVNSPLHF. CDR3 nucleotides: TGCAGTGCTATAACGACCGTCAATTCACCCCTCCACTTT.

A few counts support this clonotype. CDR3 DNA: TGTGCCAGCAGTTACTCAGGGACAGGGGCCGAGCAGTACTTC. Translation: CASSYSGTGAEQYF. The chain links TRBV6-5 to TRBJ2-7, with 10 nucleotides matching TRBD1. V was pared by 0 bases and J by 6 bases, with 2 bases of the junction left unmatched. The germline CDR1 and CDR2 sequences are MNHEY and SVGAGI. This CDR3 has 14 amino acids.

This clonotype showed up many times. The rearrangement links TRBV15 to TRBJ2-3; possible D gene TRBD2, 5 bases. Trimming left V 10 bases short and J 1 base short, with 12 bases between. The CDR3 loop spans 13 amino acids. Looked up from germline, CDR1 is LNHNV and CDR2 is YYDKDF (reference sequence). The CDR3: CASVAGGTDTQYF. Here the CDR3 DNA reads TGTGCCAGCGTCGCCGGGGGCACAGATACGCAGTATTTT.

This clonotype was detected many times. The V gene is TRBV10-3, the J gene TRBJ2-1, with D perhaps matching TRBD1 (8 bases). The V and J ends lost 2 bases and 0 bases respectively, with 17 bases between them. Looked up from germline, CDR1 is ENHRY and CDR2 is SYGVKD. The CDR3 loop spans 18 amino acids. The CDR3 sequence is CAISEGQGGGHSYNEQFF. The CDR3 DNA sequence: TGTGCCATCAGTGAGGGACAGGGCGGGGGCCACTCCTACAATGAGCAGTTCTTC.

This clonotype was seen ten or more times. V gene TRBV9 combines with J gene TRBJ2-2, with a tentative D call TRBD1 (6 bases). V was pared by 3 bases and J by 1 base, with 7 bases between. CDR1 SGDLS and CDR2 YYNGEE come from the germline V gene. The CDR3 has 14 residues. In nucleotides, the CDR3 is TGTGCCAGCAGCGACAGGGTGAACACCGGGGAGCTGTTTTTT. Its protein is CASSDRVNTGELFF.

This clonotype showed up just a few times. V is TRBV6-2 or TRBV6-3 and J is TRBJ1-2, with no clear D. Trimming pared 4 bases from V and 10 bases from J, leaving 16 bases between. The CDR3 consists of 13 residues. Germline V gene lookup returns CDR1 MNHEY and CDR2 SVGEGT. CDR3 region: CASSSTPQGTYTF. CDR3 bases: TGTGCCAGCAGTTCCACTCCACAAGGAACCTACACCTTC.

There are many counts of this clonotype. The J gene is TRBJ2-1, the V gene TRBV28, with 9 positions matching TRBD2. The CDR3 length is 16 residues. The V segment lost 6 bases and the J segment 6 bases; nucleotides outside the gene matches: 12. Germline V gene lookup returns CDR1 MDHEN and CDR2 SYDVKM. The CDR3 region is CASRPQTSGILNEQFF. The CDR3 region has the DNA TGTGCCAGCAGACCCCAGACTAGCGGTATTCTCAATGAGCAGTTCTTC.

The sample holds many counts of this clonotype. The chain has TRBV6-2 or TRBV6-3 and TRBJ2-1; no clear D. The germline V gene encodes CDR1 MNHEY and CDR2 SVGEGT. CDR3 length: 15 residues. Trimming cost V 2 bases and J 0 bases, with 8 bases left between them. In nucleotides, the CDR3 is TGTGCCAGCAGTTACGAATGGGGCTCCTACAATGAGCAGTTCTTC. It specifies CASSYEWGSYNEQFF.

This clonotype has a count of ten or more. The chain recombines TRBV7-8 with TRBJ2-3, with TRBD2 matching over 8 bases. This CDR3 comprises 15 residues. Germline V gene sequence: CDR1 SGHVS, CDR2 FQNEAQ. V shed 3 bases, J shed 4 bases, and the junction held 6 bases outside the gene matches. Here the CDR3 reads CASSLSGSSADTQYF. The CDR3 DNA reads as TGTGCCAGCAGCTTGAGCGGGAGTAGCGCAGATACGCAGTATTTT. Together with reference TRBV7-8 and TRBJ2-3, the CDR3 gives the full variable domain: GAGVSQSPRYKVAKRGQDVALRCDPISGHVSLFWYQQALGQGPEFLTYFQNEAQLDKSGLPSDRFFAERPEGSVSTLKIQRTQQEDSAVYLCASSLSGSSADTQYFGPGTRLTVL.

In its sample, this clonotype was seen many times. This sequence joins TRBV6-2 or TRBV6-3 and TRBJ1-2; 8 bases match TRBD1. The CDR3 has 13 residues. The V gene end was trimmed by 7 bases and the J gene end by 3 bases; junction bases not matched to a gene: 4. CDR1 and CDR2 (germline): MNHEY, SVGEGT. In nucleotides, the CDR3 is TGTGCCAGCAATCCGGACAGGGACTATGGCTACACCTTC. Protein sequence: CASNPDRDYGYTF.

This clonotype has a handful of counts. The chain combines TRBV25-1 with TRBJ2-3, with a weak D call TRBD2 (5 bases). The germline V and J ends were trimmed by 1 base and 5 bases, with 10 bases remaining between them. CDR1 MGHDK and CDR2 SYGVNS come from the germline V gene. The CDR3 sequence is 14 residues long. The CDR3 loop reads CASSEFTEGDTQYF. The CDR3 region has the DNA TGTGCCAGCAGTGAATTCACAGAGGGAGATACGCAGTATTTT.

This clonotype was detected many times. The chain links TRBV7-2 to TRBJ2-3; D unresolved. Germline CDR1 SGHTA, CDR2 FQGNSA. The V and J ends lost 4 bases and 3 bases respectively, with 14 bases between them. This CDR3 has 15 amino acids. The CDR3 loop is CASSSGLLRTDTQYF. Here the CDR3 DNA reads TGTGCCAGCAGCTCGGGCCTTCTGAGGACAGATACGCAGTATTTT.

This clonotype was seen at least ten times. The rearrangement links TRBV6-2 or TRBV6-3 to TRBJ2-5, with 8 bases matching TRBD1. V gave up 0 bases and J gave up 1 base; unmatched junction bases: 7. The CDR3 extends over 17 amino acids. Germline CDR1 and CDR2: MNHEY and SVGEGT. CDR3 loop: CASSYSSGGGLQETQYF. In DNA, the CDR3 is TGTGCCAGCAGTTACTCTTCAGGGGGCGGCCTCCAAGAGACCCAGTACTTC.

This clonotype was seen repeatedly, ten times or more. The rearrangement links TRBV29-1 to TRBJ2-2, with D possibly matching TRBD1 (6 bases). This CDR3 spans 12 amino acids. Per the germline V gene, CDR1 is SQVTM and CDR2 is ANQGSEA. The germline V and J ends were trimmed by 2 bases and 5 bases, with 6 bases remaining between them. The CDR3 DNA follows: TGCAGCGTTGAAAGGGGGACCGGGGAGCTGTTTTTT. Its translation is CSVERGTGELFF.

By share of the sample, this clonotype is medium-sized. This chain uses TRBV29-1 with TRBJ1-1; the match to TRBD1 covers 7 bases. The CDR3 is 14 residues long. The J segment lost 6 bases and the V segment lost 5 bases, leaving 12 bases of the junction unmatched. Germline CDR1 reads SQVTM; CDR2 reads ANQGSEA. CDR3 loop: CSVIQGGASSEAFF. The CDR3 nucleotides read TGCAGCGTTATCCAGGGGGGCGCGTCCTCTGAAGCTTTCTTT. Supplemented by reference TRBV29-1 and TRBJ1-1, the full variable domain reads SAVISQKPSRDICQRGTSLTIQCQVDSQVTMMFWYRQQPGQSLTLIATANQGSEATYESGFVIDKFPISRPNLTFSTLTVSNMSPEDSSIYLCSVIQGGASSEAFFGQGTRLTVV.

This clonotype is labeled medium-sized (0.01 to 0.1%). CDR3 region: CASSPLPSSGANVLTF. The CDR3 DNA reads TGCGCCAGCAGCCCCTTACCAAGCTCTGGGGCCAACGTCCTGACTTTC. V usage is TRBV5-1 and J usage is TRBJ2-6; the D is unclear. CDR3 length: 16 amino acids. Germline V gives CDR1 SGHRS, CDR2 YFSETQ. V was trimmed by 4 bases and J by 0 bases, leaving 11 bases between them.

This clonotype was counted at least ten times. V is TRBV11-2 and J is TRBJ2-5, with 7 bases identical to TRBD1. CDR3 size: 16 residues. The V and J ends lost 4 bases and 4 bases, in that order; junction bases with no gene match: 12. Looked up from germline, CDR1 is SGHAT and CDR2 is FQNNGV. The CDR3 loop reads CASSSSGQSGLETQYF. CDR3 nucleotides: TGTGCCAGCAGCTCGTCGGGACAGTCTGGACTAGAGACCCAGTACTTC.

This clonotype is judged medium-sized. V is TRBV7-2 and J is TRBJ2-3; tentatively, D is TRBD2 (6 bases). This CDR3 comprises 12 residues. Trimming removed 4 bases at V and 4 bases at J, with 6 bases between. Germline V CDR1 and CDR2: SGHTA, FQGNSA. CDR3 amino acids: CASSWGADTQYF. CDR3 DNA: TGTGCCAGCAGCTGGGGGGCAGATACGCAGTATTTT.

The chain joins TRBV6-2 or TRBV6-3 to TRBJ2-7, with D perhaps TRBD1 (5 bases). V lost 4 bases and J 1 base, leaving 11 bases between the germline ends. Germline assignment: CDR1 MNHEY and CDR2 SVGEGT. This CDR3 contains 14 residues. This CDR3 is CASSSPRDSYEQYF. CDR3 bases: TGTGCCAGCAGTTCTCCCAGGGATTCCTACGAGCAGTACTTC.

This clonotype was counted at least ten times. The J gene is TRBJ1-2, the V gene TRBV5-1; 12 bases fit TRBD1. The V segment lost 4 bases and the J segment 7 bases; nucleotides outside the gene matches: 5. Germline CDR1 reads SGHRS; CDR2 reads YFSETQ. This CDR3 contains 14 residues. In DNA form, the CDR3 reads TGCGCCAGCAGCCAGGGACAGGGGGCAAGTGGCTACACCTTC. Encoded protein: CASSQGQGASGYTF.